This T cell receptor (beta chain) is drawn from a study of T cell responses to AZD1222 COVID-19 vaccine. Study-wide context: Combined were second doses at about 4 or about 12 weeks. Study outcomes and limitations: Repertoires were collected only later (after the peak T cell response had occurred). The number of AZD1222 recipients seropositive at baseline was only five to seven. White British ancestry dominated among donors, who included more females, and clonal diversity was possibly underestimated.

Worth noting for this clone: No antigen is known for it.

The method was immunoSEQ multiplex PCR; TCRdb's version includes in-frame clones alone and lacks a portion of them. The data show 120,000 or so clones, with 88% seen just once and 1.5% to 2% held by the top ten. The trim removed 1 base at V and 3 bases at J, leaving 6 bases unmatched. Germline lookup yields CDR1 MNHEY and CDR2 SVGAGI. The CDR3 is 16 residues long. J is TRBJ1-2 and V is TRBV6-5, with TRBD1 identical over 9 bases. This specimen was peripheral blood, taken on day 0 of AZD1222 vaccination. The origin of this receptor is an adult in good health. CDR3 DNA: TGTGCCAGCAGTTACTACTGGGACAGGGAAGACTATGGCTACACCTTC. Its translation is CASSYYWDREDYGYTF.